The rows below give T cell receptor beta chains drawn from one sample of a study of blood T cell repertoires in COVID-19. Here immunoSEQ multiplex PCR was the method, and the copy in TCRdb shows in-frame clones only, minus some. This sample yields approximately 230,000 clones, of which around 82% are seen a single time; approximately 5% belongs to the top ten. Source material: peripheral blood. The receptor source for this set is a woman older than 75 with active or convalescent COVID-19. Both conserved end residues are part of each CDR3. The D gene is left open where the match is weak. A row's size may be missing; if present it is once, few, many or a size class.

size	V	J	D	DNA	CDR3
once	TRBV27	TRBJ2-2	NA	TGTGCCAGCAGTCGTGACAGGATACTGACCGGGGAGCTGTTTTTT	CASSRDRILTGELFF
NA	TRBV5-1	TRBJ2-1	TRBD2	TGCGCCAGCAGCTTGGAGCTAGCGGGAGGGAACAATGAGCAGTTCTTC	CASSLELAGGNNEQFF
NA	TRBV6-2/TRBV6-3	TRBJ2-7	NA	TGTGCCAGCAGTTACGGTCAGACCTACGAGCAGTACTTC	CASSYGQTYEQYF
NA	TRBV5-1	TRBJ1-1	NA	TGCGCCAGCAGCTTGCCGGGATACAACACTGAAGCTTTCTTT	CASSLPGYNTEAFF
NA	TRBV3-1/TRBV3-2	TRBJ2-4	TRBD1	TGTGCCAGCAGCCTTCGGACAGGACTAGCCAAAAACATTCAGTACTTC	CASSLRTGLAKNIQYF
NA	TRBV10-3	TRBJ2-3	TRBD2	TGTGCCATCAGTGGCACTAGCGGGATAGCGGATACGCAGTATTTT	CAISGTSGIADTQYF
NA	TRBV20-1	TRBJ1-2	TRBD1	TGCAGTGCTAGTCCCGGGACAGGGACTAATGGCTACACCTTC	CSASPGTGTNGYTF
NA	TRBV28	TRBJ2-5	NA	TGTGCCAGCTTGGGGGCGAGTAGTAGGGAGACCCAGTACTTC	CASLGASSRETQYF
NA	TRBV6-5	TRBJ1-1	TRBD1	TGTGCCAGCAGTAAGCGACAGGGTAACACTGAAGCTTTCTTT	CASSKRQGNTEAFF
NA	TRBV7-8	TRBJ2-1	TRBD2	TGTGCCAGCAGCCCGCGGGTCCTCCGGGAGGCCTTCAATGAGCAGTTCTTC	CASSPRVLREAFNEQFF
once	TRBV15	TRBJ2-7	NA	TGTGCCACCAGCAGAGATCGCCAGCGGAACTCCTACGAGCAGTACTTC	CATSRDRQRNSYEQYF
NA	TRBV2	TRBJ2-1	TRBD2	TGTGCCAGCAGTGGCTTAGCGGGGGGGTACAATGAGCAGTTCTTC	CASSGLAGGYNEQFF
NA	TRBV20-1	TRBJ1-5	NA	TGCAGTGCTAGTCCGGGACATTCCAATCAGCCCCAGCATTTT	CSASPGHSNQPQHF
NA	TRBV5-1	TRBJ2-3	NA	TGCGCCAGCAGCTTGGGGTGGGGCGGCGGGGAATCAGATACGCAGTATTTT	CASSLGWGGGESDTQYF
NA	TRBV19	TRBJ1-5	TRBD1	TGTGCCAGTAGTACAACGGACAGGGCCAGCAATCAGCCCCAGCATTTT	CASSTTDRASNQPQHF
once	TRBV5-1	TRBJ1-5	NA	TGCGCCAGCAGCCTTGACAGGCTCAATCAGCCCCAGCATTTT	CASSLDRLNQPQHF
NA	TRBV5-1	TRBJ1-2	NA	TGCGCCAGCAGCATCGGGAGGGGCAGCTATGGCTACACCTTC	CASSIGRGSYGYTF